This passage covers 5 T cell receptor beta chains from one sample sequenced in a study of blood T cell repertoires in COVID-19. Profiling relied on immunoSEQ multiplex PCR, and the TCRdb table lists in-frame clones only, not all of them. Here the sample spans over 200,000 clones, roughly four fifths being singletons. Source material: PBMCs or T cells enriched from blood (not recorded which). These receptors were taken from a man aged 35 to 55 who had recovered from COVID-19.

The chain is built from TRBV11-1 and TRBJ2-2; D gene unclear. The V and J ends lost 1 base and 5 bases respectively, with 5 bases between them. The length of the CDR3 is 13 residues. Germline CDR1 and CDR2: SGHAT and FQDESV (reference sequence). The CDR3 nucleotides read TGTGCCAGCAGCTTAGTTTCGACCGGGGAGCTGTTTTTT. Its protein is CASSLVSTGELFF.

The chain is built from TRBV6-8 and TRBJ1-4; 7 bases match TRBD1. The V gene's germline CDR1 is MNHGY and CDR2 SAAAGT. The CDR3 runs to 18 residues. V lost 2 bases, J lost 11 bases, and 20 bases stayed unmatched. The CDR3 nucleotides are TGTGCCAGCAGTTACCCAGCCTTTAGTCGACAGGGCGTCTGGAAACTGTTTTTT. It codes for CASSYPAFSRQGVWKLFF.

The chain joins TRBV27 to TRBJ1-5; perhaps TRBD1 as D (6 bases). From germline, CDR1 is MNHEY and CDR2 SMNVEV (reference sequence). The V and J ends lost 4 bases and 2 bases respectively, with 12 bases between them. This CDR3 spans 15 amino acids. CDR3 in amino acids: CASSWGRGGNQPQHF. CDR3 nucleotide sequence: TGTGCCAGCAGTTGGGGCAGGGGAGGCAATCAGCCCCAGCATTTT.

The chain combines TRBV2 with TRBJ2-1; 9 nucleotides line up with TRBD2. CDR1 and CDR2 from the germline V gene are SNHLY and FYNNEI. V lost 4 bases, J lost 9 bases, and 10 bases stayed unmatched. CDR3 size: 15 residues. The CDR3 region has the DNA TGTGCCAGCAGTGGGTCTGGCGGGGGGGCGAGTGAGCAGTTCTTC. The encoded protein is CASSGSGGGASEQFF.

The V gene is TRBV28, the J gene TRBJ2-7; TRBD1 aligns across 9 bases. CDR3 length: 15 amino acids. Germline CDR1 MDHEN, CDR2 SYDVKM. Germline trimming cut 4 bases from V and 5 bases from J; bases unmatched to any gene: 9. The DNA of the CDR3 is TGTGCCAGCAGTTCACCCGGGACAGGGATCAACGAGCAGTACTTC. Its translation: CASSSPGTGINEQYF. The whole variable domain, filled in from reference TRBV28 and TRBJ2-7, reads DVKVTQSSRYLVKRTGEKVFLECVQDMDHENMFWYRQDPGLGLRLIYFSYDVKMKEKGDIPEGYSVSREKKERFSLILESASTNQTSMYLCASSSPGTGINEQYFGPGTRLTVT.